A single sample gave rise to the 23 T cell receptor beta chains below, sequenced in a study of PD-1 blockade in classical Hodgkin lymphoma. Only in-frame clones appear in the TCRdb table, and some are missing; sequencing was by immunoSEQ multiplex PCR. The sample contains approximately 27,000 clones, roughly 87% of which appear only once. Time point meaning: cycle 4 day 1 (C4D1), after 5 to 7 weeks of nivolumab. With no exception, relapse followed autologous stem cell transplantation in all patients, and brentuximab vedotin exposure varied. This specimen consisted of peripheral blood mononuclear cells (PBMCs), obtained before the fourth cycle of nivolumab. These receptors came from a human donor with classical Hodgkin lymphoma.

This chain uses TRBV5-1 with TRBJ2-1; no reliable D call. CDR3 length: 13 amino acids. Trimming stripped 4 bases from V and 0 bases from J, with 5 bases between. CDR1 is SGHRS and CDR2 is YFSETQ in the germline V gene. DNA of the CDR3: TGCGCCAGCAGCGCCAGCTCCTACAATGAGCAGTTCTTC. Encoded protein: CASSASSYNEQFF.

The chain has TRBV11-2 and TRBJ2-7; D possibly corresponds to TRBD2 (6 bases). Germline V lookup: CDR1 SGHAT, CDR2 FQNNGV. The CDR3 extends over 15 amino acids. V lost 1 base, J lost 2 bases, and 12 bases lay in between. CDR3 amino acids: CASSLANGGPYEQYF. CDR3 nucleotides: TGTGCCAGCAGCTTAGCTAACGGGGGACCCTACGAGCAGTACTTC.

This clone was counted a few times. CDR3 residues: CASSPRPSGGYNSPLHF. CDR3 in DNA: TGTGCCAGCAGCCCCCGGCCCTCAGGAGGTTATAATTCACCCCTCCACTTT. V gene TRBV11-2 combines with J gene TRBJ1-6; D gene uncertain. CDR1 and CDR2 (germline): SGHAT, FQNNGV. V was pared by 5 bases and J by 4 bases, with 18 bases between. The CDR3 runs to 17 residues.

The chain couples TRBV5-6 to TRBJ1-2, with no clear D. Per germline, CDR1 SGHDT and CDR2 YYEEEE. Trimming took off 0 bases at V and 6 bases at J, with 9 bases between the two ends. The CDR3 is 13 residues long. The CDR3 is CASSLGKDDGYTF. In DNA, the CDR3 is TGTGCCAGCAGCTTGGGGAAGGATGATGGCTACACCTTC. Combining the CDR3 with reference TRBV5-6 and TRBJ1-2 gives the whole variable domain DAGVTQSPTHLIKTRGQQVTLRCSPKSGHDTVSWYQQALGQGPQFIFQYYEEEERQRGNFPDRFSGHQFPNYSSELNVNALLLGDSALYLCASSLGKDDGYTFGSGTRLTVV.

This chain connects TRBV13 to TRBJ2-5, with 7 bases that match TRBD2. The V segment lost 1 base and the J segment 2 bases; nucleotides outside the gene matches: 10. CDR1 and CDR2 from the germline V gene are PRHDT and FYEKMQ (reference sequence). The CDR3 length is 17 residues. The CDR3 DNA is TGTGCCAGCAGCTTAGCAACCACTAGCGAGACTCAAGAGACCCAGTACTTC. Its protein is CASSLATTSETQETQYF.

The chain joins TRBV2 to TRBJ1-6; 7 nucleotides agree with TRBD1. The CDR3 has 16 amino acids. V gave up 8 bases and J gave up 7 bases; unmatched junction bases: 14. Germline-derived CDR1 and CDR2 are SNHLY and FYNNEI. The DNA of the CDR3 is TGTGCCAGCTGGGGGGTTAGGGACAGCATAAATTCACCCCTCCACTTT. Protein product: CASWGVRDSINSPLHF.

The J gene is TRBJ2-3, the V gene TRBV5-4; D remains unclear. The CDR3 runs to 13 residues. V lost 5 bases and J 2 bases, leaving 9 bases between the germline ends. From germline, CDR1 is SGHNT and CDR2 YYREEE (reference sequence). As DNA, the CDR3 is TGTGCCAGCAGTCTCACCCCCACAGATACGCAGTATTTT. Its protein product is CASSLTPTDTQYF.

The chain joins TRBV12-5 to TRBJ1-5, with D perhaps TRBD1 (6 bases). Looked up from germline, CDR1 is LGHNT and CDR2 is FRNRAP. The CDR3 covers 16 residues. Trimming left V 0 bases short and J 6 bases short, with 15 bases between. The CDR3 DNA sequence: TGTGCTAGTGGTTTGGTACTGGGCAGGGGCTCTCAGCCCCAGCATTTT. Encoded protein: CASGLVLGRGSQPQHF.

The V call is TRBV6-5, the J call TRBJ2-5; no clear D gene. The germline gives CDR1 MNHEY, CDR2 SVGAGI. Trimming removed 4 bases at V and 3 bases at J, with 3 bases between. The CDR3 runs to 11 residues. The CDR3 region is CASSLKETQYF. The CDR3 nucleotides read TGTGCCAGCAGTTTAAAAGAGACCCAGTACTTC.

The rearrangement uses TRBV10-3 and TRBJ2-6; D not certain. This CDR3 is built from 16 residues. The V gene's germline CDR1 is ENHRY and CDR2 SYGVKD. V was trimmed by 3 bases and J by 1 base, leaving 10 bases between them. DNA for the CDR3: TGTGCCATCAGTGATACCACACATTCTGGGGCCAACGTCCTGACTTTC. This translates into CAISDTTHSGANVLTF.

This rearrangement joins TRBV13 to TRBJ2-1, with TRBD2 matching 12 bases. With V trimmed by 2 bases and J by 1 base, 3 bases remained unmatched. The CDR3 has 17 amino acids. The germline V gene has CDR1 PRHDT and CDR2 FYEKMQ (reference sequence). In DNA, the CDR3 is TGTGCCAGCAGCTTAAGACTAGCGGGGGATTCCTACAATGAGCAGTTCTTC. Translated: CASSLRLAGDSYNEQFF. The variable domain in full, with the rest retrieved from reference TRBV13 and TRBJ2-1, is AAGVIQSPRHLIKEKRETATLKCYPIPRHDTVYWYQQGPGQDPQFLISFYEKMQSDKGSIPDRFSAQQFSDYHSELNMSSLELGDSALYFCASSLRLAGDSYNEQFFGPGTRLTVL.

The chain joins TRBV7-9 to TRBJ2-4; D is possibly TRBD1 or TRBD2 (5 bases each). The germline V gene encodes CDR1 SEHNR and CDR2 FQNEAQ (reference sequence). This CDR3 is built from 17 residues. Trimming shortened V by 5 bases and J by 1 base, and 18 bases separated the two germline ends. CDR3 residues: CASSVAGEGLAKNIQYF. The CDR3 DNA is TGTGCCAGCAGCGTTGCTGGTGAGGGGCTCGCCAAAAACATTCAGTACTTC.

This clone was seen a handful of times. CDR3 in amino acids: CASSGSTGSNIQYF. The CDR3 DNA sequence: TGTGCCAGCAGCGGATCTACAGGTTCTAACATTCAGTACTTC. The rearrangement joins TRBV9 to TRBJ2-4; D possibly corresponds to TRBD1 (5 bases). V dropped 3 bases and J dropped 7 bases, with 14 bases sitting between them. CDR1 and CDR2 from the germline V gene are SGDLS and YYNGEE. This CDR3 comprises 14 residues.

The CDR3: CASSHGMGDPFF. CDR3 sequence (DNA): TGTGCCAGCAGTCACGGCATGGGGGACCCGTTCTTC. The rearrangement uses TRBV28 and TRBJ2-1, with D possibly being TRBD1 or TRBD2 (5 bases each). Germline V CDR1 and CDR2: MDHEN, SYDVKM. V gave up 5 bases and J gave up 15 bases, with 17 bases separating them. The CDR3 is 12 residues long.

The chain employs TRBV28 and TRBJ1-1; TRBD1 is a possible D gene (5 bases). The CDR3 spans 14 residues. Looked up from germline, CDR1 is MDHEN and CDR2 is SYDVKM. V lost 7 bases, J lost 5 bases, and 17 bases lay in between. The CDR3 is CASNLRGVGTEAFF. DNA for the CDR3: TGTGCCAGCAACCTACGGGGGGTAGGGACTGAAGCTTTCTTT.

The V gene is TRBV19, the J gene TRBJ2-5; D could derive from TRBD1 or TRBD2 (5 bases each). The J call may not be correct, given that the DNA end is closer to TRBJ2-7. The CDR3 has 14 amino acids. Germline V lookup: CDR1 LNHDA, CDR2 SQIVND (reference sequence). Here the CDR3 DNA reads TGTGCCAGTACAGGGACGGGTGCGAACTACGAGCAGTACTTC. Translation: CASTGTGANYEQYF.

In regard to this clone: Other nucleotide sequences from this sample produce the same CDR3. The chain employs TRBV5-1 and TRBJ2-2, with D unresolved. The V and J ends lost 3 bases and 6 bases respectively, with 6 bases between them. From germline, CDR1 is SGHRS and CDR2 YFSETQ. The CDR3 spans 12 residues. The CDR3 sequence: CASSSGAGELFF. DNA of the CDR3: TGCGCCAGCAGCTCTGGGGCCGGGGAGCTGTTTTTT.

The chain has TRBV5-5 and TRBJ1-5, with a possible D match to TRBD1 (6 bases). This CDR3 contains 15 residues. CDR1 SGHKS and CDR2 YYEKEE come from the germline V gene (reference sequence). Trimming took 0 bases from V and 6 from J, leaving 13 bases between them. The CDR3 bases are TGTGCCAGCAGCTTGGCTGGGGGGCCGGTTCAGCCCCAGCATTTT. As protein: CASSLAGGPVQPQHF.

This clone was seen just once. The chain employs TRBV15 and TRBJ2-1; a possible D gene is TRBD2 (5 bases). Germline V gene sequence: CDR1 LNHNV, CDR2 YYDKDF (reference sequence). The CDR3 totals 15 residues. Trimming pared 4 bases from V and 5 bases from J, leaving 15 bases between. CDR3 sequence reads: CATSNWRGPDNEQFF. In nucleotides, the CDR3 is TGTGCCACCAGCAATTGGAGAGGGCCAGACAATGAGCAGTTCTTC.

The V and J genes are TRBV4-2 and TRBJ2-3, with TRBD1 matching over 7 bases. CDR3 size: 19 residues. Germline V gene data show CDR1 as LGHNA and CDR2 as YNFKEQ. The V and J ends lost 1 base and 6 bases, in that order; junction bases with no gene match: 19. This CDR3 is CASSQVGAYQERGLDTQYF. The CDR3 DNA is TGTGCCAGCAGCCAAGTTGGAGCTTATCAGGAAAGGGGGCTGGATACGCAGTATTTT.

This clone has a handful of counts. The V and J genes are TRBV6-5 and TRBJ1-3, with D unclear. The V end lost 0 bases, the J end lost 0 bases, and 6 bases lay between the germline ends. CDR1 and CDR2 (germline): MNHEY, SVGAGI. The CDR3 spans 15 residues. The CDR3 protein is CASSYSGSSGNTIYF. CDR3 bases: TGTGCCAGCAGTTACTCGGGCAGCTCTGGAAACACCATATATTTT.

The chain carries TRBV9 and TRBJ1-1; 10 nucleotides align to TRBD1. Losses at the gene ends were 2 bases for V and 3 bases for J; bases not matched to a gene: 10. Germline V CDR1 and CDR2: SGDLS, YYNGEE. This CDR3 contains 17 residues. CDR3 sequence: CASSVPGTGERDTEAFF. The CDR3 DNA reads as TGTGCCAGCAGCGTCCCTGGGACAGGGGAAAGGGACACTGAAGCTTTCTTT.

The rearrangement uses TRBV29-1 and TRBJ2-1; tentative D call: TRBD2 (5 bases). Germline V CDR1 and CDR2: SQVTM, ANQGSEA. V shed 1 base and J shed 7 bases, with 8 bases lying between them. This CDR3 is 12 amino acids long. CDR3 amino acids: CSVEVRGNEQFF. CDR3 bases: TGCAGCGTTGAAGTTCGCGGGAATGAGCAGTTCTTC.